This note documents a single T cell receptor beta chain sequence. Its antigen is unknown. The data originate from a study of T cell clusters in autoimmune cytopenias (dated by TCRdb to between 2018 and 2021). Describing the broader study: Per sample, TRB sequencing gave a median depth of approximately 52,000 reads and a median of 2,350 distinct TRB clonotypes. Peripheral blood TRB and IGH repertoires were sequenced in autoimmune cytopenia patients at active disease and during treatment follow-up, alongside healthy, CLL and autoimmune hepatitis controls. The study was designed to test whether a disease-specific immune repertoire signature usable as a blood-based biomarker is carried by autoimmune cytopenia patients. Broad study findings and their caveats: TRB repertoire shifts, with less even repertoires observed in secondary cytopenia and CLL, were mostly attributed to lymphoma bias rather than autoimmunity. GLIPH suggested that primary autoimmune cytopenia patients lacked physiological T cell clusters: roughly 50 clusters were exclusive to healthy donors versus some 18 exclusive to patients. Compared with active autoimmune hepatitis patients, healthy donors had almost three times as many exclusive TRB clusters, a finding consistent with an autoimmunity-wide signature. The T cell clusters were only ever defined in silico, so experimental validation of their functional role was still needed. In the comparison of secondary cytopenia with CLL, no cluster-lack signature showed up, apparently because the dominant lymphoma-associated repertoire masked the signature.

Counted from cysteine to phenylalanine, this CDR3 has 14 amino acids. DNA is not on record. CDR1 is given as MNHEY and CDR2 as SMNVEV, both from the germline V gene (reference sequence). Per sample, 250 ng of peripheral blood genomic DNA, about 38,000 genome equivalents, was used for TRB amplification. TRB rearrangements were amplified by multiplex PCR using a touch-down protocol with TRB-A and TRB-B primer pools mixed in one tube. Illumina adapters and sample indices were added to the amplicons through two consecutive PCR reactions performed with Phusion HS II polymerase. Amplicons were gel-purified with the NucleoSpin Gel and PCR Clean-up kit, then quantified by Qubit and quality-checked on an Agilent 2100 Bioanalyzer. Sequencing of the libraries was done on an Illumina MiSeq with paired-end, single-indexed, 600-cycle runs. The original methods were these. TRB reads were aligned and assembled with MiXCR version 2.1.12 using the default MiXCR reference library. Each unique CDR3 nucleotide sequence defined a clone, and only productive sequences with at least two reads were analysed. Alpha-parameterized diversity profiles (alpha 0 to 5), including the Shannon (alpha 1) and Simpson (alpha 2) indices, were computed with an R script to assess repertoire diversity. The tcR package was used to compute combinatorial TRB VJ usage, and cohorts were compared on this usage by principal component analysis with ade4. GLIPH clustering of TCRbeta CDR3s was carried out on cohort pairs matched by age and read depth, and cluster frequencies were compared by Wilcoxon test. After reprocessing by TCRdb, each CDR3 protein sequence is one entry, and no DNA is given. The authors' filters were not applied to this entry. The sample's table lists a count of about 9,500 distinct CDR3 sequences. The top ten constitute about 8.7% of the sample.

This TCR was recovered from a human donor with an autoimmune cytopenia or autoimmune hepatitis (not recorded which). Here the chain combines TRBV27 and TRBJ2-5; the TRBD1 assignment by TCRdb is unverifiable without DNA. The specimen was peripheral blood. The CDR3 region reads CASSSPQGSETQYF.